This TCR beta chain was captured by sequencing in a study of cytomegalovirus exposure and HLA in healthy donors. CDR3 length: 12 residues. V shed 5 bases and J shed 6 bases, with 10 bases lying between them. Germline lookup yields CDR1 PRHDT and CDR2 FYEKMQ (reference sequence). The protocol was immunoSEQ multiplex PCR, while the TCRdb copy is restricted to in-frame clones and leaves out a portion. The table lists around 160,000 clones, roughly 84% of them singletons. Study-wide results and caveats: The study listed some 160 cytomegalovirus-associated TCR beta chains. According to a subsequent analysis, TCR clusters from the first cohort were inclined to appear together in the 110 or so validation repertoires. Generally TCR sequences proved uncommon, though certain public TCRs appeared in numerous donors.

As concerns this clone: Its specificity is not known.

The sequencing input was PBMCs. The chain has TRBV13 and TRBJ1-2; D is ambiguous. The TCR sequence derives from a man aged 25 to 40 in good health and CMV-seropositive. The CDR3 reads CASSLRFNGYTF. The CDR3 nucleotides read TGTGCCAGCAGCCTCCGGTTCAATGGCTACACCTTC.